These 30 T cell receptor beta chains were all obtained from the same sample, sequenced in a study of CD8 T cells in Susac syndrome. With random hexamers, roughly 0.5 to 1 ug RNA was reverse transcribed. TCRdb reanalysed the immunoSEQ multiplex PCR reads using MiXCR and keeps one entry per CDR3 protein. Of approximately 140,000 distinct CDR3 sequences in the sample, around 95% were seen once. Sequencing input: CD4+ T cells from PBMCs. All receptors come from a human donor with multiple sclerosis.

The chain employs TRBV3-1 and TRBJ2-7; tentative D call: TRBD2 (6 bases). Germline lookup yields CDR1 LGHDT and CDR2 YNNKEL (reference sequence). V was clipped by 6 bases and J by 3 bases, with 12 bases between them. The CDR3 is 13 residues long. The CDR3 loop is CASRHRGYYEQYF. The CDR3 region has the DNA TGTGCCAGCAGGCACCGGGGGTACTACGAGCAGTACTTC.

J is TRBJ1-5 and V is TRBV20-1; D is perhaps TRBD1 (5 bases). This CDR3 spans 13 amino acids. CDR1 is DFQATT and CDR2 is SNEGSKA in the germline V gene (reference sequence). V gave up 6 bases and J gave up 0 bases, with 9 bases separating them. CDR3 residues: CSADRVSNQPQHF. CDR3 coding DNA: TGCAGTGCCGACAGAGTTAGCAATCAGCCCCAGCATTTT.

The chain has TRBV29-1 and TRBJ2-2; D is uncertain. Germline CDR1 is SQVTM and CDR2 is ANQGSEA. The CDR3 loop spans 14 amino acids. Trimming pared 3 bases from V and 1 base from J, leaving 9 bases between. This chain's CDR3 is CSVDLRQNTGELFF. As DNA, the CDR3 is TGCAGCGTTGACCTGAGACAGAACACCGGGGAGCTGTTTTTT.

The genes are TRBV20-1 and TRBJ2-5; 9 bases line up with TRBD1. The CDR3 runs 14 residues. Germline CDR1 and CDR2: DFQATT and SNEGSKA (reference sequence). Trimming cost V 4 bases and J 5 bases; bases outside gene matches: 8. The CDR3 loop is CSAKGQGSRETQYF. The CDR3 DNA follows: TGCAGTGCTAAGGGACAGGGATCCAGGGAGACCCAGTACTTC.

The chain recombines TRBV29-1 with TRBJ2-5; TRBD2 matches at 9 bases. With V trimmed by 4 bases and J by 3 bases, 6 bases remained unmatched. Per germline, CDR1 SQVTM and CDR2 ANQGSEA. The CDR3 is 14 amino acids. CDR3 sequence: CSVVSSGDKETQYF. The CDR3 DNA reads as TGCAGCGTTGTTTCTAGCGGGGATAAAGAGACCCAGTACTTC. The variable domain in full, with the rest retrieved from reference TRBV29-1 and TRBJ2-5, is SAVISQKPSRDICQRGTSLTIQCQVDSQVTMMFWYRQQPGQSLTLIATANQGSEATYESGFVIDKFPISRPNLTFSTLTVSNMSPEDSSIYLCSVVSSGDKETQYFGPGTRLLVL.

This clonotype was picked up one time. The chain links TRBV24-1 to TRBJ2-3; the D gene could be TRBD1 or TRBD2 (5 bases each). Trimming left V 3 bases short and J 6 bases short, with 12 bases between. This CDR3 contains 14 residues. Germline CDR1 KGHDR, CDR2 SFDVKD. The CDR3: CATSDPGLFDTQYF. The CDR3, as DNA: TGTGCCACCAGTGATCCGGGGCTTTTCGATACGCAGTATTTT.

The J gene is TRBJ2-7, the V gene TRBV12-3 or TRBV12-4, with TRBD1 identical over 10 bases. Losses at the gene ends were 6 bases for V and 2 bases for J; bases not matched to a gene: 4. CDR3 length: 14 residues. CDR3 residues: CASRSGTGAYEQYF. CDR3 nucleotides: TGTGCCAGCAGGTCCGGGACAGGGGCCTACGAGCAGTACTTC.

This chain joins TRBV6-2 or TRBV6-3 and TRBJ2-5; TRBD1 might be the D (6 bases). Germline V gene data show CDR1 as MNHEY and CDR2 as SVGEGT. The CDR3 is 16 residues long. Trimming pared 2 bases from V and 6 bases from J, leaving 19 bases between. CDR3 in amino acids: CASSYQLSFRGQTQYF. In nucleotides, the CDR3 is TGTGCCAGCAGTTACCAGCTTTCGTTCAGGGGACAGACCCAGTACTTC.

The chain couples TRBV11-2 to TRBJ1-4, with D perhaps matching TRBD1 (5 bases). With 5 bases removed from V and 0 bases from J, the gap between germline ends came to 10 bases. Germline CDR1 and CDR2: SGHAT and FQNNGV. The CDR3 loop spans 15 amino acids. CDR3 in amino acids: CASSRGETTNEKLFF. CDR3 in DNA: TGTGCCAGCAGCCGAGGGGAAACAACTAATGAAAAACTGTTTTTT.

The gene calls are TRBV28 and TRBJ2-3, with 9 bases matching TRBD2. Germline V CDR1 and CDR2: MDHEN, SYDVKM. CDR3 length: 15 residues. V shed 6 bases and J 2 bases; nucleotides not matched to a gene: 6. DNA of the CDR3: TGTGCCAGCAGCTCGACTAGCGGATACACAGATACGCAGTATTTT. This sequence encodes CASSSTSGYTDTQYF.

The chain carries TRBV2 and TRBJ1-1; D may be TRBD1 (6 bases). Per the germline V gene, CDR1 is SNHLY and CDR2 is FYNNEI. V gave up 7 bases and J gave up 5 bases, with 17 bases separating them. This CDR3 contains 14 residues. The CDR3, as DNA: TGTGCCAGCACCGGACAGCGGGATTCGACTGAAGCTTTCTTT. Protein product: CASTGQRDSTEAFF.

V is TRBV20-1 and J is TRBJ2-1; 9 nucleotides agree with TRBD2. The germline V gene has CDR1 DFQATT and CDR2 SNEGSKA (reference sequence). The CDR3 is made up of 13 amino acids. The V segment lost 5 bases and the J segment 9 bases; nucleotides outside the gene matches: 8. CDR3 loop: CSAYRTSEAEQFF. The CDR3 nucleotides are TGCAGTGCTTACCGGACTAGCGAGGCTGAGCAGTTCTTC.

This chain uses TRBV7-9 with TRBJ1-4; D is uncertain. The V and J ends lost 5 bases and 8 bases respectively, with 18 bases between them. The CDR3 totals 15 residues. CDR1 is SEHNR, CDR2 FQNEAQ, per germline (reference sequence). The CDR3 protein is CASSPSWEGGEKLFF. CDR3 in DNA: TGTGCCAGCAGCCCCTCTTGGGAGGGCGGAGAAAAACTGTTTTTT.

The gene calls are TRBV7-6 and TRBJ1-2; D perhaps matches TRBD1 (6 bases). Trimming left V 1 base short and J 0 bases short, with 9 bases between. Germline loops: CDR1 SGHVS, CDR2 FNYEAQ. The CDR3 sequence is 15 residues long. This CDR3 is CASSLGTDPNYGYTF. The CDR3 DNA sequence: TGTGCCAGCAGCTTAGGGACAGACCCTAACTATGGCTACACCTTC.

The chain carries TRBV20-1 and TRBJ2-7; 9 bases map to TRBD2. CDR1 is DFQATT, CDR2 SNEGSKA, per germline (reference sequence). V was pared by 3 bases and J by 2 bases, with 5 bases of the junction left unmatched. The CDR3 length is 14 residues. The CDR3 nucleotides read TGCAGTGCTAGTAGCGGGGGTAGCCCCTACGAGCAGTACTTC. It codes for CSASSGGSPYEQYF.

CDR3 sequence (DNA): TGTGCCAGCAGTTTGGGCAGTACTTTCGATGAGCAGTTCTTC. As protein: CASSLGSTFDEQFF. The V call is TRBV12-3 or TRBV12-4, the J call TRBJ2-1; no clear D. The CDR3 extends over 14 amino acids. V lost 3 bases to trimming and J lost 8 bases, with 14 bases between them.

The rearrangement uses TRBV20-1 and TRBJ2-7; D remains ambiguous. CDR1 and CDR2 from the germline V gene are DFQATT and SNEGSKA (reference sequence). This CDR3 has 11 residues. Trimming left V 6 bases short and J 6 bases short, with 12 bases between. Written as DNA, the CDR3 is TGCAGTGCCAACCGGAGAGGCGAGCAGTACTTC. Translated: CSANRRGEQYF.

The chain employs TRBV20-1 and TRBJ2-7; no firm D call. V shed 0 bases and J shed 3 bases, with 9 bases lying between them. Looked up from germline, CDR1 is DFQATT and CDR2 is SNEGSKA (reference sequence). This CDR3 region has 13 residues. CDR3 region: CSARDGLVYEQYF. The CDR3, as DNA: TGCAGTGCTAGAGACGGGCTAGTCTACGAGCAGTACTTC.

The CDR3 loop is CAWRAGSYNSPLHF. CDR3 sequence (DNA): TGTGCCTGGAGGGCAGGGTCTTATAATTCACCCCTCCACTTT. V gene TRBV30 combines with J gene TRBJ1-6; D may be TRBD1 (5 bases). V gave up 3 bases and J gave up 4 bases, with 10 bases separating them. Germline V CDR1 and CDR2: GTSNPN, SVGIG (reference sequence). The CDR3 contains 14 residues.

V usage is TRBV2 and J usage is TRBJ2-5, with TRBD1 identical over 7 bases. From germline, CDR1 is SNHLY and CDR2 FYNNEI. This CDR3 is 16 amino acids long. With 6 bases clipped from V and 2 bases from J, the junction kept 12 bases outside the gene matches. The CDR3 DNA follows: TGTGCCAGCAGAGCAGTTACAGGGGCAGGTCAAGAGACCCAGTACTTC. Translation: CASRAVTGAGQETQYF.

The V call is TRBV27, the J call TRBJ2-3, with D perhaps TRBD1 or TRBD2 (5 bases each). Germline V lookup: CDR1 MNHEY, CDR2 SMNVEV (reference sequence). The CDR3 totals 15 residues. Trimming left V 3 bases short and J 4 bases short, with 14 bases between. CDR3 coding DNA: TGTGCCAGCAGTTTGTCAGGGACCCGCCCAGATACGCAGTATTTT. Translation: CASSLSGTRPDTQYF.

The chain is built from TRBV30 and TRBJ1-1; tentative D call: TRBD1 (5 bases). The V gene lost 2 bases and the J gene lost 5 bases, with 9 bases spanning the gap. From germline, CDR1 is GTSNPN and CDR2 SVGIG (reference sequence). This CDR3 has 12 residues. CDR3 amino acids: CAWSSGGTEAFF. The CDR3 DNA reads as TGTGCCTGGAGTTCCGGGGGAACTGAAGCTTTCTTT.

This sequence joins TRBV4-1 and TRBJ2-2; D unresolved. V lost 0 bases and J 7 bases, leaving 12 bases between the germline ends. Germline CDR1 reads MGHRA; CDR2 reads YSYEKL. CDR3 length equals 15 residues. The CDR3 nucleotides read TGCGCCAGCAGCCAAGACGGCAGGCTGTACGGGGAGCTGTTTTTT. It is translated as CASSQDGRLYGELFF.

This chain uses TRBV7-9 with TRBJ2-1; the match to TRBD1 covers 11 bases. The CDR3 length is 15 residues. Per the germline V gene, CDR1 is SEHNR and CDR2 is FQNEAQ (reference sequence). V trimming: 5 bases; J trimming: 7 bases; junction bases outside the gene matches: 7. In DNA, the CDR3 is TGTGCCAGCAGCCGGGGACAGGGGGATGTGAATGAGCAGTTCTTC. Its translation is CASSRGQGDVNEQFF.

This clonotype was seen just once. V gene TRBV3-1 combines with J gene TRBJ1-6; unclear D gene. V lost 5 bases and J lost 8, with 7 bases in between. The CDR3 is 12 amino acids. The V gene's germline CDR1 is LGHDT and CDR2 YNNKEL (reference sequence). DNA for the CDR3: TGTGCCAGCAGCTCAGAAGATTCACCCCTCCACTTT. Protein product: CASSSEDSPLHF.

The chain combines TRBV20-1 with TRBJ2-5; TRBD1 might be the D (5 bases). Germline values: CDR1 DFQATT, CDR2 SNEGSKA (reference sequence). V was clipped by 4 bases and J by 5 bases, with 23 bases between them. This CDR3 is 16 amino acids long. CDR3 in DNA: TGCAGTGCTAATTTCGCCTCACAGGTCGTCGTCGAGACCCAGTACTTC. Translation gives CSANFASQVVVETQYF.

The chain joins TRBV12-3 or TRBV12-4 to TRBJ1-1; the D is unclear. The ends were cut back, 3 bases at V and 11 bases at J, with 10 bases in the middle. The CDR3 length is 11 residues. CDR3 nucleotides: TGTGCCAGCAGTTTCCCCGGCGGGGCTTTCTTT. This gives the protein CASSFPGGAFF.

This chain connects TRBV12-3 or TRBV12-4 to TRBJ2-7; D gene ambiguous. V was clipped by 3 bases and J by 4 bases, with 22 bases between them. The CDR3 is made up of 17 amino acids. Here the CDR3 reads CASSFVSITVGNYEQYF. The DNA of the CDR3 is TGTGCCAGCAGTTTTGTCTCTATCACAGTGGGCAATTACGAGCAGTACTTC.

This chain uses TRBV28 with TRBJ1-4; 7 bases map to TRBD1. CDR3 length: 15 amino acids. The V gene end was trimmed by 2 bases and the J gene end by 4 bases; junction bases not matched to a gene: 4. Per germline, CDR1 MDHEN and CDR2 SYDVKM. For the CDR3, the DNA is TGTGCCAGCAGTTTAGTGACAGGGAGTAATGAAAAACTGTTTTTT. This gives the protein CASSLVTGSNEKLFF.

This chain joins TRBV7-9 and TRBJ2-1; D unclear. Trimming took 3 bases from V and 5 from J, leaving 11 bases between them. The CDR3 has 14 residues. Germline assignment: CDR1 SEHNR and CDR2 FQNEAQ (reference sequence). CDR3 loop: CASSLTGSHNEQFF. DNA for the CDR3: TGTGCCAGCAGCTTGACCGGGTCCCACAATGAGCAGTTCTTC. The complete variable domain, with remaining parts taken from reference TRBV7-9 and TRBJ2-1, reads DTGVSQNPRHKITKRGQNVTFRCDPISEHNRLYWYRQTLGQGPEFLTYFQNEAQLEKSRLLSDRFSAERPKGSFSTLEIQRTEQGDSAMYLCASSLTGSHNEQFFGPGTRLTVL.